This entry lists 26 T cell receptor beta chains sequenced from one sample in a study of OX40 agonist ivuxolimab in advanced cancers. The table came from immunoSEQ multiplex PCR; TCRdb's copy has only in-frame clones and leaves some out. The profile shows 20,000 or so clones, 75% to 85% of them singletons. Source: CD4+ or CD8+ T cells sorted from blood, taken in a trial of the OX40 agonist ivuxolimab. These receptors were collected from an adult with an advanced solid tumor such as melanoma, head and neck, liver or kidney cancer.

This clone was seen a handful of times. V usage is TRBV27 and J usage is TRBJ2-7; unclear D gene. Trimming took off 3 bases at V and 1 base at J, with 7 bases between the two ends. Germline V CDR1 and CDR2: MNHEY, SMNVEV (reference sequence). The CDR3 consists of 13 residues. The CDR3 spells CASSFARSYEQYF. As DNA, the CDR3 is TGTGCCAGCAGTTTCGCCCGGTCCTACGAGCAGTACTTC.

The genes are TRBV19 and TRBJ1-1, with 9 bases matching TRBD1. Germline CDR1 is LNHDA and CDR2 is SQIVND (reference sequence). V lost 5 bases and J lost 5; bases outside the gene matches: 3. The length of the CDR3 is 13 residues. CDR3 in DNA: TGTGCCAGTAGTCAGGGACAGGGAACTGAAGCTTTCTTT. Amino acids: CASSQGQGTEAFF.

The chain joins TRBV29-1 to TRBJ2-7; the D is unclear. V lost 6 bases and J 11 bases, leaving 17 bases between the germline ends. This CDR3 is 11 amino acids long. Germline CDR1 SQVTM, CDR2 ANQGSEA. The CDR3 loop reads CSVLEFGTEYF. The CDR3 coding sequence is TGCAGCGTGCTTGAATTCGGCACCGAGTACTTC.

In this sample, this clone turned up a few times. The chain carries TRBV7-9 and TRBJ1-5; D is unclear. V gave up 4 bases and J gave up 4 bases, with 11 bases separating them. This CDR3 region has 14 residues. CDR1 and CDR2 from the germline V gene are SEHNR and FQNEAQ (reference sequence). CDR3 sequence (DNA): TGTGCCAGCAGCTCCGCCGGGCTAAATCAGCCCCAGCATTTT. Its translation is CASSSAGLNQPQHF. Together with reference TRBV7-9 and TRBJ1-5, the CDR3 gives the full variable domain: DTGVSQNPRHKITKRGQNVTFRCDPISEHNRLYWYRQTLGQGPEFLTYFQNEAQLEKSRLLSDRFSAERPKGSFSTLEIQRTEQGDSAMYLCASSSAGLNQPQHFGDGTRLSIL.

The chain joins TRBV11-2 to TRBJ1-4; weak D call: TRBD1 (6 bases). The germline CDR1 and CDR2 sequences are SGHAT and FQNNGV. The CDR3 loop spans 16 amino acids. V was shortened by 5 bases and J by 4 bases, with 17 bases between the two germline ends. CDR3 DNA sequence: TGTGCCAGCAGCCCATGGGGGGGGCGGGGTAATGAAAAACTGTTTTTT. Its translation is CASSPWGGRGNEKLFF. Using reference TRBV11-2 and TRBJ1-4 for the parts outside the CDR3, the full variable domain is EAGVAQSPRYKIIEKRQSVAFWCNPISGHATLYWYQQILGQGPKLLIQFQNNGVVDDSQLPKDRFSAERLKGVDSTLKIQPAKLEDSAVYLCASSPWGGRGNEKLFFGSGTQLSVL.

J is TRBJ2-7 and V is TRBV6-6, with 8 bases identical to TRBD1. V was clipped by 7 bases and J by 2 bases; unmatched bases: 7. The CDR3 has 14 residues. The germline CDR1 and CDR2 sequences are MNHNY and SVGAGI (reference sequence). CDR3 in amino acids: CASNIRTGPYEQYF. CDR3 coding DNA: TGTGCCAGCAATATAAGGACAGGGCCCTACGAGCAGTACTTC.

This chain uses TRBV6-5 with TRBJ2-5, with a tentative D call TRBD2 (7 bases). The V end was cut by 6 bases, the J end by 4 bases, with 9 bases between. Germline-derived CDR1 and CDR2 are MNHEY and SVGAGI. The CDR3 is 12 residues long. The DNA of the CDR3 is TGTGCCAGCAGGGGAGGGGGAGAGACCCAGTACTTC. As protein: CASRGGGETQYF.

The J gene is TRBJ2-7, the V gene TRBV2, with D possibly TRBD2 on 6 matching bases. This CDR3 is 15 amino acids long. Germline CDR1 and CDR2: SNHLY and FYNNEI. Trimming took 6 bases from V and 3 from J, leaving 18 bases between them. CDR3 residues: CASRGDWAASYEQYF. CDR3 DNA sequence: TGTGCCAGCAGGGGGGACTGGGCAGCGAGCTACGAGCAGTACTTC. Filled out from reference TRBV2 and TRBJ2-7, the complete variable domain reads EPEVTQTPSHQVTQMGQEVILRCVPISNHLYFYWYRQILGQKVEFLVSFYNNEISEKSEIFDDQFSVERPDGSNFTLKIRSTKLEDSAMYFCASRGDWAASYEQYFGPGTRLTVT.

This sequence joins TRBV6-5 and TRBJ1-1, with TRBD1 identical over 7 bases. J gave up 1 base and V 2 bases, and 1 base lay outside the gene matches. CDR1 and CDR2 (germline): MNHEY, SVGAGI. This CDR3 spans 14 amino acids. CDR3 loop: CASSYRQGNTEAFF. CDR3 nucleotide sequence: TGTGCCAGCAGTTACAGACAGGGGAACACTGAAGCTTTCTTT.

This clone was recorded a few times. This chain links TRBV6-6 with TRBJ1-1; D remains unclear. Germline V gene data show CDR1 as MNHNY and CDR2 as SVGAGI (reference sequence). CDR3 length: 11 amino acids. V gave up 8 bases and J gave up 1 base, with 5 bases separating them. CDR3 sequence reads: CASEWNTEAFF. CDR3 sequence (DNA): TGTGCCAGCGAGTGGAACACTGAAGCTTTCTTT.

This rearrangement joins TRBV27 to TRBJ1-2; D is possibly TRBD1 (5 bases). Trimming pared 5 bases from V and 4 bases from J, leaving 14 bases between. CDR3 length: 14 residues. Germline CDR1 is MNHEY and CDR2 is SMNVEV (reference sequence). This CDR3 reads CASSRGNGVYGYTF. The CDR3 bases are TGTGCCAGCAGTAGGGGCAACGGAGTCTATGGCTACACCTTC.

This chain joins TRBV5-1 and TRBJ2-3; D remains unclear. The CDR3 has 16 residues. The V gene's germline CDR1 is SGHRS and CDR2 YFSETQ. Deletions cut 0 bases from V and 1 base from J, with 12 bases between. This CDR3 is CASSLVLVGRTDTQYF. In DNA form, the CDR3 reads TGCGCCAGCAGCTTGGTGCTGGTAGGACGCACAGATACGCAGTATTTT.

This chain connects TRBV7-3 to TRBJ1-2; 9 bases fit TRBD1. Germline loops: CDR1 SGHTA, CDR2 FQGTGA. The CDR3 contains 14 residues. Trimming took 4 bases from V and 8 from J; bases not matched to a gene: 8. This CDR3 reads CASSSTPGQGGYTF. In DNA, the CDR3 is TGTGCCAGCAGCTCAACCCCGGGACAGGGAGGCTACACCTTC.

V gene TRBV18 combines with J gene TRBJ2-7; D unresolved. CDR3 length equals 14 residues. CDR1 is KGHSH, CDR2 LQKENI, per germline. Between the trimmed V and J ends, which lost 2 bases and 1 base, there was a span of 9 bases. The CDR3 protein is CASSPWVTSYEQYF. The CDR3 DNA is TGTGCCAGCTCACCATGGGTGACTTCCTACGAGCAGTACTTC.

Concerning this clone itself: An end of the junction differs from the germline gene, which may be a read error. The CDR3, as DNA: TGTGCCAGCAGCCCCGGGACAGGGGCGGATACGCAGTATTTT. Translating gives CASSPGTGADTQYF. The chain recombines TRBV5-1 with TRBJ2-3; 10 nucleotides line up with TRBD1. The CDR3 contains 14 residues. Germline CDR1 SGHRS, CDR2 YFSETQ.

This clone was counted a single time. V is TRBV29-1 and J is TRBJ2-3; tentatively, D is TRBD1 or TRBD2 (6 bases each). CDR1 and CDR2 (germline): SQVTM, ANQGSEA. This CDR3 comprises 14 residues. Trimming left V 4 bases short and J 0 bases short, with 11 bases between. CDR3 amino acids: CSVVGGSSTDTQYF. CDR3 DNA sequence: TGCAGCGTTGTCGGGGGCTCTAGCACAGATACGCAGTATTTT.

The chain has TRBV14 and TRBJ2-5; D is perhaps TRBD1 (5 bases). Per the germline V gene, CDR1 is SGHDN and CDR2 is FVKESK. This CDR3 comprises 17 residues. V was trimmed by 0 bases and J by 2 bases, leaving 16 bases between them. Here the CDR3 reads CASSQDEQWGRQETQYF. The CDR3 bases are TGTGCCAGCAGCCAAGATGAACAATGGGGCAGACAAGAGACCCAGTACTTC.

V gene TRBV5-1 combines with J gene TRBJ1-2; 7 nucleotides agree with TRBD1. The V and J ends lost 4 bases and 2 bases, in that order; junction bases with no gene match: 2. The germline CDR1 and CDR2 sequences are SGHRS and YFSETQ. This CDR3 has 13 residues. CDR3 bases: TGCGCCAGCAGCCTGGGACAGAACTATGGCTACACCTTC. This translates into CASSLGQNYGYTF.

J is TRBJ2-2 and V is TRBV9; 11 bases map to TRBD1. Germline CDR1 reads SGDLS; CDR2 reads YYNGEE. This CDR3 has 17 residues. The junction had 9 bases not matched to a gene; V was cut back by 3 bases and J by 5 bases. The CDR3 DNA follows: TGTGCCAGCAGCGCCCCCGGGACAGGGGGATCAACCGGGGAGCTGTTTTTT. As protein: CASSAPGTGGSTGELFF.

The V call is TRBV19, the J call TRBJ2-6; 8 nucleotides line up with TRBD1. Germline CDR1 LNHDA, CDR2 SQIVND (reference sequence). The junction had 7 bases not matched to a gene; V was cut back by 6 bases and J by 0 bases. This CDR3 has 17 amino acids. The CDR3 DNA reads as TGTGCCAGTAGCCCGACAGGGGTGAGCTCTGGGGCCAACGTCCTGACTTTC. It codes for CASSPTGVSSGANVLTF.

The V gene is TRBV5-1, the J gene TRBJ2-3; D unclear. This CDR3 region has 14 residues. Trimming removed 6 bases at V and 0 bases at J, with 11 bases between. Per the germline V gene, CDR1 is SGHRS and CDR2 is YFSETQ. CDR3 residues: CASTPEPSTDTQYF. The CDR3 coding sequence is TGCGCCAGCACTCCGGAGCCCAGCACAGATACGCAGTATTTT.

This CDR3 is CASSLTDSGANVLTF. CDR3 DNA: TGTGCCAGCTCACTTACAGATTCAGGGGCCAACGTCCTGACTTTC. The chain joins TRBV18 to TRBJ2-6; D is undetermined. The germline CDR1 and CDR2 sequences are KGHSH and LQKENI. The CDR3 loop spans 15 amino acids. V lost 4 bases and J 4 bases, leaving 11 bases between the germline ends.

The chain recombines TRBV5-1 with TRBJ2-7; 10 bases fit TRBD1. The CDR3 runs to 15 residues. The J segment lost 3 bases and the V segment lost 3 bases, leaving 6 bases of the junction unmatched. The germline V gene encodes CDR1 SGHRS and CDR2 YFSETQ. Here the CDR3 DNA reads TGCGCCAGCAGCTCGACGGGACAGGGGCACTACGAGCAGTACTTC. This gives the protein CASSSTGQGHYEQYF.

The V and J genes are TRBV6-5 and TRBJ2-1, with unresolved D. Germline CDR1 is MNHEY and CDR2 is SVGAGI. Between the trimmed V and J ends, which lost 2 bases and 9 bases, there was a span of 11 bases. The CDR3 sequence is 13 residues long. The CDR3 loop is CASSYGGMSEQFF. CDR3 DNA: TGTGCCAGCAGTTACGGCGGAATGAGTGAGCAGTTCTTC.

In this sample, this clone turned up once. CDR3 bases: TGTGCCAGCAGCTTTGCGGGGGAACAGTACCAAGAGACCCAGTACTTC. It specifies CASSFAGEQYQETQYF. This sequence joins TRBV11-1 and TRBJ2-5; 7 nucleotides align to TRBD2. This CDR3 region has 16 residues. The V and J ends lost 3 bases and 0 bases, in that order; junction bases with no gene match: 7. Germline V gives CDR1 SGHAT, CDR2 FQDESV (reference sequence).

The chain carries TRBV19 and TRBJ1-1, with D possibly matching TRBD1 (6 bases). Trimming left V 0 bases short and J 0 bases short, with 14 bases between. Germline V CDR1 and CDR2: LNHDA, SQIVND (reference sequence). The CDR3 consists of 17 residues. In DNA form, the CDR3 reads TGTGCCAGTAGTATAGAGGTGTATAGGACAGTGAACACTGAAGCTTTCTTT. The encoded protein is CASSIEVYRTVNTEAFF.